This T cell receptor beta chain was obtained from a study of T-cell memory formation after mild COVID-19. Study summary: Among the donors, TCR clusters were largely specific to each donor.

A note on this clonotype: Its antigen is unidentified.

Whole-study findings and limits: Researchers found some responding clones in pre-infection memory, a sign that cross-reactive memory joined. Clones that contracted from day 15 to 85 had balanced CD4/CD8; later expanders were CD4+ biased.

Germline values: CDR1 SGHRS, CDR2 YFSETQ. Trimming stripped 5 bases from V and 8 bases from J, with 13 bases between. CDR3 length: 13 amino acids. UMIs and sample barcodes were carried by the TCR alpha and TCR beta cDNA libraries that 5'RACE produced using constant-segment primers. One entry per CDR3 protein results from TCRdb running MiXCR on the 5' RACE reads. The table shows 180,000 or so distinct CDR3 sequences, with around a tenth occurring only once. The clonotype originates from a man between 18 and 35 years old who had mild COVID-19 (a few samples of this study predate the infection). Cell type and time point are not known. The rearrangement uses TRBV5-1 and TRBJ1-4; D is uncertain. The sample was PBMCs or a T cell subset sorted from them (not recorded which). CDR3 sequence: CASRDGFEEKLFF. CDR3 bases: TGCGCCAGCAGGGATGGGTTTGAGGAAAAACTGTTTTTT.